The 23 T cell receptor beta chains below come from one sample, sequenced in a study of cytomegalovirus exposure and HLA in healthy donors. The PCR contained 60 Vbeta and 13 Jbeta primers. Using immunoSEQ multiplex PCR, the repertoire was profiled, and TCRdb retains in-frame clones only, with some absent. Here the sample spans roughly 100,000 clones, around 10% being singletons. Material for sequencing was PBMCs. These receptor sequences come from a man in his fifties in good health and CMV-seropositive.

A few counts support this clone. The chain is built from TRBV28 and TRBJ2-3; 10 bases match TRBD2. CDR3 length: 15 amino acids. V was pared by 2 bases and J by 3 bases, with 2 bases of the junction left unmatched. Germline lookup yields CDR1 MDHEN and CDR2 SYDVKM. CDR3 coding DNA: TGTGCCAGCAGTTTACAACTAGCGGGAACAGATACGCAGTATTTT. Amino acid sequence: CASSLQLAGTDTQYF.

The sample holds a few counts of this clone. The chain joins TRBV7-3 to TRBJ2-2; TRBD2 aligns across 11 bases. The CDR3 consists of 14 residues. Trimming at V came to 6 bases and at J to 5 bases, leaving 2 bases not matched to a gene. From germline, CDR1 is SGHTA and CDR2 FQGTGA. CDR3 sequence: CASRLAGETGELFF. CDR3 bases: TGTGCCAGCAGACTAGCGGGAGAGACCGGGGAGCTGTTTTTT.

The chain uses TRBV18 and TRBJ2-2; TRBD1 matches 7 bases. J was trimmed by 3 bases and V by 1 base; bases with no gene match: 2. Germline V gene lookup returns CDR1 KGHSH and CDR2 LQKENI. CDR3 length: 15 amino acids. The CDR3 is CASSPRDSYTGELFF. In DNA form, the CDR3 reads TGTGCCAGCTCACCACGGGACAGCTACACCGGGGAGCTGTTTTTT.

This chain links TRBV19 with TRBJ2-1, with 7 bases identical to TRBD2. The germline CDR1 and CDR2 sequences are LNHDA and SQIVND (reference sequence). The V segment lost 4 bases and the J segment 7 bases; nucleotides outside the gene matches: 13. This CDR3 has 16 residues. The CDR3 region is CASSSFSRWGGNEQFF. CDR3 nucleotide sequence: TGTGCCAGTAGTAGTTTTAGTCGGTGGGGGGGGAATGAGCAGTTCTTC.

This clone occurred a few times. The CDR3 DNA follows: TGCGCCAGCAGCGGGAGTGGCCTCTATGGCTACACCTTC. Translation: CASSGSGLYGYTF. The gene calls are TRBV4-1 and TRBJ1-2, with D hard to call. Germline V gene sequence: CDR1 MGHRA, CDR2 YSYEKL. This CDR3 is built from 13 residues. Trimming pared 5 bases from V and 4 bases from J, leaving 11 bases between.

The V and J genes are TRBV30 and TRBJ2-1; 12 positions match TRBD2. The junction had 18 bases not matched to a gene; V was cut back by 2 bases and J by 7 bases. CDR1 is GTSNPN, CDR2 SVGIG, per germline (reference sequence). The CDR3 loop spans 19 amino acids. The CDR3 loop is CAWSSLSTSGSSPSNEQFF. In DNA form, the CDR3 reads TGTGCCTGGAGTAGTTTATCGACTAGCGGGAGTAGCCCCTCAAATGAGCAGTTCTTC.

This clone was seen ten or more times. The chain employs TRBV30 and TRBJ2-4; D perhaps matches TRBD2 (5 bases). This CDR3 comprises 15 residues. Germline CDR1 and CDR2: GTSNPN and SVGIG (reference sequence). Trimming stripped 0 bases from V and 6 bases from J, with 15 bases between. The CDR3 DNA sequence: TGTGCCTGGAGTGTACCTGGCAGTGGAGGAAACATTCAGTACTTC. Translating it yields CAWSVPGSGGNIQYF.

This clone was detected many times. The chain combines TRBV7-9 with TRBJ1-2, with 8 bases aligning to TRBD1. Losses at the gene ends were 3 bases for V and 4 bases for J; bases not matched to a gene: 13. Germline assignment: CDR1 SEHNR and CDR2 FQNEAQ (reference sequence). The CDR3 runs to 17 residues. CDR3 sequence (DNA): TGTGCCAGCAGCTTCGACGGGACAGGACACGGCACCTATGGCTACACCTTC. Its protein product is CASSFDGTGHGTYGYTF.

A few counts support this clone. The chain employs TRBV5-6 and TRBJ2-5; 7 bases match TRBD1. The tail of the sequence fits TRBJ2-7 better, so the J call may be wrong. Germline V CDR1 and CDR2: SGHDT, YYEEEE. This CDR3 has 13 residues. The CDR3 coding sequence is TGTGCCAGCAGTGACAGGGTCCGATACGAGCAGTACTTC. Its protein product is CASSDRVRYEQYF.

This clone was observed many times. The chain recombines TRBV12-5 with TRBJ1-5; D may be TRBD1 (6 bases). V lost 7 bases, J lost 5 bases, and 12 bases lay in between. The CDR3 has 13 residues. Germline CDR1 reads LGHNT; CDR2 reads FRNRAP. CDR3 amino acids: CASALGGDQPQHF. Written as DNA, the CDR3 is TGTGCTAGTGCCCTAGGGGGGGATCAGCCCCAGCATTTT. Full variable domain (rest looked up from reference TRBV12-5 and TRBJ1-5): DARVTQTPRHKVTEMGQEVTMRCQPILGHNTVFWYRQTMMQGLELLAYFRNRAPLDDSGMPKDRFSAEMPDATLATLKIQPSEPRDSAVYFCASALGGDQPQHFGDGTRLSIL.

The genes are TRBV6-1 and TRBJ2-5; 7 nucleotides match TRBD1. V lost 6 bases, J lost 1 base, and 8 bases stayed unmatched. Germline V gene lookup returns CDR1 MNHNS and CDR2 SASEGT. CDR3 size: 15 residues. This chain's CDR3 is CASSAIRGIQETQYF. CDR3 coding DNA: TGTGCCAGCAGCGCCATCAGGGGGATCCAAGAGACCCAGTACTTC.

This clone was seen only a few times. The V and J genes are TRBV6-5 and TRBJ2-5; 7 positions match TRBD1. CDR3 length: 15 residues. Germline CDR1 MNHEY, CDR2 SVGAGI. Trimming at V came to 4 bases and at J to 4 bases, leaving 9 bases not matched to a gene. CDR3 in amino acids: CASSSFSGTVETQYF. The CDR3 bases are TGTGCCAGCAGTTCTTTCTCCGGGACAGTAGAGACCCAGTACTTC.

V is TRBV27 and J is TRBJ2-3, with no clear D. This CDR3 is 14 amino acids long. The germline gives CDR1 MNHEY, CDR2 SMNVEV (reference sequence). V was pared by 2 bases and J by 2 bases, with 8 bases between. The CDR3 DNA is TGTGCCAGCAGTTTAGCAACCTACACAGATACGCAGTATTTT. Its protein product is CASSLATYTDTQYF.

This clone has just a few counts. The V call is TRBV28, the J call TRBJ1-5; D possibly corresponds to TRBD1 (5 bases). Germline V lookup: CDR1 MDHEN, CDR2 SYDVKM. The CDR3 length is 13 residues. Trimming removed 6 bases at V and 7 bases at J, with 13 bases between. The DNA for the CDR3 is TGTGCCAGCAGCTCAGGGATTTGGCAGCCCCAGCATTTT. Amino acids: CASSSGIWQPQHF.

This sequence joins TRBV6-5 and TRBJ2-5; 9 bases fit TRBD1. V shed 6 bases and J 2 bases; nucleotides not matched to a gene: 7. CDR1 MNHEY and CDR2 SVGAGI come from the germline V gene. CDR3 length equals 15 residues. The CDR3: CASRGLTGGQETQYF. In DNA, the CDR3 is TGTGCCAGCAGAGGCTTGACAGGGGGGCAAGAGACCCAGTACTTC.

There are a few counts of this clone. The chain uses TRBV27 and TRBJ1-1; 7 positions agree with TRBD1. Germline CDR1 reads MNHEY; CDR2 reads SMNVEV (reference sequence). V shed 5 bases and J 3 bases; nucleotides not matched to a gene: 15. This CDR3 is built from 17 residues. The CDR3 DNA reads as TGTGCCAGCAGTCGGTATACAGGGGTGGGTTTGGACACTGAAGCTTTCTTT. Translation: CASSRYTGVGLDTEAFF.

There are a few counts of this clone. The chain couples TRBV4-2 to TRBJ2-7; the match to TRBD2 covers 11 bases. The CDR3 is 17 amino acids. Germline CDR1 LGHNA, CDR2 YNFKEQ. V shed 0 bases and J 2 bases; nucleotides not matched to a gene: 6. CDR3 DNA sequence: TGTGCCAGCAGCCAAGATCTAGCGGGAGGTCACCCCTACGAGCAGTACTTC. Its protein is CASSQDLAGGHPYEQYF.

This clone came up a few times. The rearrangement joins TRBV5-5 to TRBJ1-4; D may be TRBD1 (6 bases). The length of the CDR3 is 16 residues. From germline, CDR1 is SGHKS and CDR2 YYEKEE (reference sequence). V lost 4 bases to trimming and J lost 8 bases, with 21 bases between them. In DNA, the CDR3 is TGTGCCAGCAGCGGCATAAGAAGCGAGGGGGTCGAAAAACTGTTTTTT. It specifies CASSGIRSEGVEKLFF.

This clone was counted between two and nine times. V is TRBV2 and J is TRBJ2-5; 8 bases agree with TRBD2. This CDR3 has 13 amino acids. Trimming at V came to 7 bases and at J to 3 bases, leaving 4 bases not matched to a gene. Germline V gene sequence: CDR1 SNHLY, CDR2 FYNNEI. For the CDR3, the DNA is TGTGCCAGCATTAAGCGGGAGAAAGAGACCCAGTACTTC. Protein: CASIKREKETQYF. The full variable domain, in which reference TRBV2 and TRBJ2-5 provide the parts outside the CDR3, is EPEVTQTPSHQVTQMGQEVILRCVPISNHLYFYWYRQILGQKVEFLVSFYNNEISEKSEIFDDQFSVERPDGSNFTLKIRSTKLEDSAMYFCASIKREKETQYFGPGTRLLVL.

CDR3 coding DNA: TGTGCCAGTAGTATAGCAGGGGGCGCGGGAGATACGCAGTATTTT. Amino acid sequence: CASSIAGGAGDTQYF. The chain links TRBV19 to TRBJ2-3, with TRBD1 matching over 8 bases. The germline CDR1 and CDR2 sequences are LNHDA and SQIVND (reference sequence). The CDR3 is 15 residues long. V was pared by 1 base and J by 5 bases, with 5 bases of the junction left unmatched. Looking up the rest from reference TRBV19 and TRBJ2-3 gives the full variable domain: DGGITQSPKYLFRKEGQNVTLSCEQNLNHDAMYWYRQDPGQGLRLIYYSQIVNDFQKGDIAEGYSVSREKKESFPLTVTSAQKNPTAFYLCASSIAGGAGDTQYFGPGTRLTVL.

This clone occurred a few times. This rearrangement joins TRBV30 to TRBJ1-5; D possibly corresponds to TRBD1 (5 bases). Between the trimmed V and J ends, which lost 4 bases and 5 bases, there was a span of 15 bases. The CDR3 sequence is 14 residues long. Germline V gives CDR1 GTSNPN, CDR2 SVGIG (reference sequence). The CDR3 DNA follows: TGTGCCTGGAAAATTCAGGGAGGAGATCAGCCCCAGCATTTT. It is translated as CAWKIQGGDQPQHF.

The chain recombines TRBV2 with TRBJ1-2; D is uncertain. Trimming stripped 3 bases from V and 5 bases from J, with 7 bases between. The CDR3 is 12 residues long. Germline CDR1 and CDR2: SNHLY and FYNNEI. The CDR3 coding sequence is TGTGCCAGCAGTGATCAGGTGTATGGCTACACCTTC. This sequence encodes CASSDQVYGYTF.

This chain connects TRBV5-1 to TRBJ1-5, with D perhaps TRBD1 (5 bases). Germline assignment: CDR1 SGHRS and CDR2 YFSETQ. The CDR3 has 14 amino acids. V was pared by 4 bases and J by 2 bases, with 10 bases between. The CDR3 DNA reads as TGCGCCAGCAGCCAGGAGGGGCGCAATCAGCCCCAGCATTTT. It encodes CASSQEGRNQPQHF.